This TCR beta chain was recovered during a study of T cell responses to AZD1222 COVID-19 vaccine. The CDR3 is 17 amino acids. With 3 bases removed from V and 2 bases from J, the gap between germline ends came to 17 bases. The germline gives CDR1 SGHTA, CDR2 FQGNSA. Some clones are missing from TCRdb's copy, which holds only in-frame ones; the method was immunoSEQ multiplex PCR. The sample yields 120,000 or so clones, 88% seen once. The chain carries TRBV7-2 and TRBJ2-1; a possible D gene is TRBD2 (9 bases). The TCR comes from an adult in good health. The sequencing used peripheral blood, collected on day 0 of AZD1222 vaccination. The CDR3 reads CASSLTGAGGPYNEQFF. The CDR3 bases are TGTGCCAGCAGCTTGACAGGGGCGGGAGGGCCCTACAATGAGCAGTTCTTC.